This T cell receptor beta chain is from a study of blood T cell repertoires in COVID-19. About the research overall: Specimens from acute and convalescent COVID-19 originated in the United States, Italy and Spain.

The germline V gene has CDR1 LNHDA and CDR2 SQIVND (reference sequence). The length of the CDR3 is 14 residues. The junction had 8 bases not matched to a gene; V was cut back by 6 bases and J by 6 bases. Original processing notes: Quantification of nucleated cells was approximated via reference gene primer amplification. TCRdb keeps only in-frame clones here, not all; method: immunoSEQ multiplex PCR. V, J and clone size were drawn from that table, and D and trimming were deduced from the DNA. The sample contains 95,000 to 120,000 clones, less than 85% of which appear only once. The J gene is TRBJ2-3, the V gene TRBV19, with 8 bases identical to TRBD1. Sequencing input: peripheral blood. The TCR was taken from a woman aged 40 to 49 with acute or convalescent COVID-19. The CDR3 DNA sequence: TGTGCCAGTAGACCTAGACAGGGGTCGGATACGCAGTATTTT. It specifies CASRPRQGSDTQYF.